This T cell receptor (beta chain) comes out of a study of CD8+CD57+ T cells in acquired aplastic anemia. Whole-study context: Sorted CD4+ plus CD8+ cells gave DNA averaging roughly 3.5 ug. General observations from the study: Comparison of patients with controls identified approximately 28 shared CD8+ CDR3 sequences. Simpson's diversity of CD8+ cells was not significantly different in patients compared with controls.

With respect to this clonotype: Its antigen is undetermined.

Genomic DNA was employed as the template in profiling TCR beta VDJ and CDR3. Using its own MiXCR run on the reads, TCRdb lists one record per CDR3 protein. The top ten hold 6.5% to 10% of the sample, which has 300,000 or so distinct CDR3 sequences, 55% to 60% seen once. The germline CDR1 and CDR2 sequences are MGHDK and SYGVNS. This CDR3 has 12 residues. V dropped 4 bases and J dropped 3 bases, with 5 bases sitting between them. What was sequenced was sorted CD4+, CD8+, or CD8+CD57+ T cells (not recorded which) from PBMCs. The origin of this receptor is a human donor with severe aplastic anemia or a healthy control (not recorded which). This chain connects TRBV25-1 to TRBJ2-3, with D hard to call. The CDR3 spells CASSGLTDTQYF. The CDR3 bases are TGTGCCAGCAGTGGACTTACAGATACGCAGTATTTT.